These T cell receptor beta chains were read from a single sample in a study of long-term antiretroviral therapy in people with HIV. Generated by immunoSEQ multiplex PCR, the TCRdb table keeps only in-frame clones and is missing some. The repertoire holds roughly 25,000 clones, with roughly 80% as singletons. Specimen: unsorted PBMCs, collected 0.7 years before starting antiretroviral therapy. Source of these receptors: a man aged 25-40 years with HIV. CDR3s leave out the opening cysteine and the closing phenylalanine or tryptophan.

J gene	V gene	CDR3 length	CDR3 protein
TRBJ1-2	TRBV5-1	13	ASSFSGQGKRSYT
TRBJ1-5	TRBV28	13	ASSPSTLTNQPQH
TRBJ2-5	TRBV14	13	ASSQQLGAGETQY
TRBJ1-5	TRBV28	14	ASTIRGVLARQPQH
TRBJ2-1	TRBV7-9	13	ASSSRGGSYNEQF
TRBJ1-5	TRBV28	13	ASSPTGGGNQPQH
TRBJ2-5	TRBV7-4	11	ASSLRRRETQY
TRBJ1-5	TRBV30	13	AWSVGQGGNQPQH
TRBJ1-1	TRBV20-1	9	SAREGTEAF
TRBJ2-5	TRBV6-1	11	ASDLARVETQY
TRBJ1-1	TRBV10-3	11	AISGAVNTEAF
TRBJ1-1	TRBV4-1	14	ASSQGLGQGNTEAF
TRBJ2-5	TRBV30	11	AWRASGVETQY
TRBJ1-2	TRBV6-1	15	ASSENQRREVGYGYT
TRBJ1-1	TRBV7-3	11	ASSLTQGREAF
TRBJ2-7	TRBV6-5	14	ASSYSINTGGYEQY
TRBJ1-1	TRBV10-3	10	AIGRGNTEAF
TRBJ2-7	TRBV13	12	ASSLLAGPGQTT
TRBJ2-4	TRBV7-9	13	ASSTPGLAENIQY
TRBJ2-5	TRBV9	13	ASSVGLAGMETQY
TRBJ2-1	TRBV5-1	13	ASSFGLAGGNEQF
TRBJ2-3	TRBV6-1	13	ASSEARGGADTQY
TRBJ2-3	TRBV9	13	ASSDSGISTDTQY
TRBJ2-5	TRBV5-4	12	ASSTPGGQETQY
TRBJ2-5	TRBV6-6	10	ASSWGIETQY
TRBJ2-3	TRBV11-3	15	ASSLDGSGVGTDTQY
TRBJ2-7	TRBV11-2	13	ASRVDFAIDYEQY
TRBJ1-5	TRBV23-1	14	ASSQSRGQGGQPQH
TRBJ1-3	TRBV11-2	11	ASSLSSGNTIY
TRBJ1-4	TRBV5-4	15	ASSSTGGHATNEKLF
TRBJ2-3	TRBV13	13	ASSHSGGADYTQY
TRBJ2-5	TRBV14	14	ASSQGEAVLQETQY
TRBJ1-1	TRBV19	10	ASSYNTGDAF
TRBJ2-3	TRBV6-1	14	ASSEPSGGGADTQY
TRBJ1-2	TRBV28	9	ASSLSYGYT
TRBJ2-3	TRBV6-1	13	ASSTSSGSSDTQY
TRBJ1-2	TRBV6-1	14	ASSEGTGVWIYGYT
TRBJ2-3	TRBV7-2	9	ASSSTDTQY
TRBJ2-1	TRBV5-4	12	ASRVLGGSNEQF
TRBJ1-4	TRBV7-6	11	ASSLTAGEKLF
TRBJ2-1	TRBV28	12	ASSLSGAYNEQF
TRBJ1-6	TRBV11-1	13	ASSADSWLNSPLH
TRBJ2-7	TRBV28	11	ASSFGEAYEQY
TRBJ2-1	TRBV9	13	ASSVGGGLVGEQF
TRBJ2-5	TRBV29-1	10	SVYTARETQY
TRBJ1-4	TRBV4-2	14	ASSQLTGQPNEKLF
TRBJ2-1	TRBV5-4	12	ASSSPSSNREQF
TRBJ2-1	TRBV13	12	ASSLGQGALEQF
TRBJ1-4	TRBV28	16	ASSLWPGTHKGIEKLF
TRBJ2-5	TRBV12-5	13	ASGDGRRVGETQY
TRBJ2-7	TRBV5-4	13	ASSRGGGNSYEQY
TRBJ2-7	TRBV25-1	13	ASSELAGGSDEQY
TRBJ2-3	TRBV9	12	ASSVGQGTDTQY
TRBJ1-3	TRBV10-3	15	AISELGTPSSGNTIY
TRBJ1-6	TRBV5-1	10	ASSFLNSPLH